This T cell receptor beta chain stems from a study of blood T cells in healthy people across ages. A second about 7 to 12 cycle PCR used barcoded and J-beta primers. TCRdb ran MiXCR on the 5' RACE reads and lists one entry per CDR3 protein. The sample consists of about 1.1 million distinct CDR3 sequences, more than 30% of them appearing once. The CDR3 is 17 amino acids. Germline V gene sequence: CDR1 DFQATT, CDR2 SNEGSKA (reference sequence). This clonotype was recorded a few times. The specimen was blood. This TCR came from a man between 18 and 29 years old in good health. The gene calls are TRBV20-1 and TRBJ2-1; TRBD1 matches at 10 bases. The DNA end is more similar to TRBJ2-7, so the J call may be wrong. Here the CDR3 reads CSARDLTGGITYNEQYF. The CDR3 region has the DNA TGCAGTGCTAGAGACCTGACAGGGGGCATCACCTACAATGAGCAGTACTTC.